These 7 T cell receptor beta chains came from one sample sequenced in a study of human T cells and chemical hapten exposure. Time point given: healthy volunteer bleed at 6 weeks. It was unfractionated whole blood from which total RNA was extracted. MiXCR was run by TCRdb on the RACE reads, yielding one entry per CDR3 protein. The sample has more than 75,000 distinct CDR3 sequences; over 8.5% are singletons. The sample taken for sequencing was whole blood. All receptors derive from a male donor in good health. Some clones in this sample may be carry-over from other donors' samples.

The V gene is TRBV6-4, the J gene TRBJ2-1; TRBD2 matches at 7 bases. Germline V gene data show CDR1 as MRHNA and CDR2 as SNTAGT. The CDR3 consists of 15 residues. Trimming removed 4 bases from V and 4 bases from J; junction bases left unmatched: 7. The DNA for the CDR3 is TGTGCCAGCAGTGCAACCAGCGGGGATTACAATGAGCAGTTCTTC. Translating gives CASSATSGDYNEQFF.

The V and J genes are TRBV20-1 and TRBJ2-4; 15 nucleotides agree with TRBD2. The germline V gene encodes CDR1 DFQATT and CDR2 SNEGSKA (reference sequence). After removal of 5 bases from V and 1 base from J, the junction contained 3 bases not matched to a gene. The CDR3 consists of 16 residues. CDR3 in amino acids: CSARGLAGGAKNIQYF. Here the CDR3 DNA reads TGCAGTGCTCGCGGACTAGCGGGAGGGGCCAAAAACATTCAGTACTTC.

This clonotype was recorded a few times. The chain has TRBV6-5 and TRBJ1-5; D gene ambiguous. V lost 0 bases, J lost 5 bases, and 8 bases lay in between. The germline V gene has CDR1 MNHEY and CDR2 SVGAGI. The CDR3 sequence is 14 residues long. The chain's CDR3 is CASSYSRSHQPQHF. CDR3 bases: TGTGCCAGCAGTTACTCGCGTTCGCATCAGCCCCAGCATTTT.

The chain combines TRBV30 with TRBJ2-1; tentatively, D is TRBD1 (5 bases). The CDR3 totals 14 residues. The V end lost 0 bases, the J end lost 5 bases, and 11 bases lay between the germline ends. Germline V gives CDR1 GTSNPN, CDR2 SVGIG (reference sequence). CDR3: CAWSVHRIDNEQFF. The DNA of the CDR3 is TGTGCCTGGAGTGTACACAGGATAGACAATGAGCAGTTCTTC.

The chain employs TRBV27 and TRBJ2-7; D is perhaps TRBD1 (6 bases). Germline CDR1 reads MNHEY; CDR2 reads SMNVEV (reference sequence). The length of the CDR3 is 14 residues. The germline V and J ends were trimmed by 3 bases and 0 bases, with 9 bases remaining between them. CDR3 loop: CASSFLDSSYEQYF. As DNA, the CDR3 is TGTGCCAGCAGTTTCTTGGACAGCTCCTACGAGCAGTACTTC.

This clonotype was recorded at least ten times. This chain links TRBV5-5 with TRBJ1-1, with TRBD1 identical over 7 bases. Losses at the gene ends were 7 bases for V and 1 base for J; bases not matched to a gene: 4. CDR3 length equals 13 residues. Looked up from germline, CDR1 is SGHKS and CDR2 is YYEKEE (reference sequence). CDR3 amino acids: CASFRQGNTEAFF. The CDR3, as DNA: TGTGCCAGCTTCCGACAGGGGAACACTGAAGCTTTCTTT.

This clonotype has just a few counts. V usage is TRBV6-5 and J usage is TRBJ2-7, with 8 bases identical to TRBD1. The CDR3 is 15 residues long. Germline assignment: CDR1 MNHEY and CDR2 SVGAGI. V was pared by 4 bases and J by 6 bases, with 11 bases of the junction left unmatched. Here the CDR3 DNA reads TGTGCCAGCAGTTTATCAGGGGGCTCCTCGGGCGAGCAGTACTTC. It codes for CASSLSGGSSGEQYF.